This entry features one T cell receptor (beta chain) sequence. Its antigen is unidentified. Primers: 60 Vbeta forward and 13 Jbeta reverse. The data were produced by immunoSEQ multiplex PCR, yet TCRdb's version contains in-frame clones alone and is incomplete. The sample has more than 95,000 clones, around 79% seen once. These data are taken from a study of cytomegalovirus exposure and HLA in healthy donors. Whole-study findings and limits: Owing to their indistinguishability, certain V segments, notably TRBV6-2 and TRBV6-3, were excluded. A later analysis showed HLA-associated TCR beta chains outstripping equally common others in clonal expansion.

The CDR3 spans 14 residues. CDR1 and CDR2 from the germline V gene are SEHNR and FQNEAQ (reference sequence). Trimming removed 5 bases from V and 2 bases from J, with 12 bases in between. Samples came from healthy bone marrow donors. The sequenced sample was PBMCs. The source is a man between 60 and 75 years old in good health and CMV-seropositive. J is TRBJ1-1 and V is TRBV7-9; TRBD1 is a possible D gene (6 bases). The CDR3 spells CASSPQGPNTEAFF. CDR3 in DNA: TGTGCCAGCAGCCCCCAGGGGCCCAACACTGAAGCTTTCTTT.